The source of this TCR beta chain is a study of patients and donors after allogeneic stem cell transplantation. The CDR3 runs 16 residues. Deletions cut 7 bases from V and 2 bases from J, with 20 bases between. Germline CDR1 and CDR2: LNHDA and SQIVND (reference sequence). This clonotype turned up a few times. TCRdb called the RT-PCR reads again in MiXCR, with one record for every CDR3 protein. The data show about 200,000 distinct CDR3 sequences, around 40% seen once. Sequenced input: blood, either unsorted or a sorted T cell fraction (not recorded which). This sequence originates from a human donor who was either an allogeneic HSCT recipient or a stem cell or donor lymphocyte infusion donor (not recorded which). It is not recorded whose cells these are; they may come from a transplant donor. The V call is TRBV19, the J call TRBJ1-2; D may be TRBD1 (6 bases). The CDR3 region has the DNA TGTGCCAGTAATCGAATGGGGGCGGCCCCGAACTATGGCTACACCTTC. It yields the protein CASNRMGAAPNYGYTF.